The rows below give T cell receptor beta chains drawn from one sample of a study of blood T cell repertoires in COVID-19. The repertoire was sequenced with immunoSEQ multiplex PCR; TCRdb's copy has only in-frame clones and lacks some. Of tens of thousands of clones in the sample, more than 75% were seen once. Material for sequencing was peripheral blood. Source of these receptors: a human donor in a cohort sampled during active COVID-19. Both conserved end residues are part of each CDR3. The order of the fields is V gene, clone size, D gene, J gene, CDR3 DNA, CDR3 protein. The D gene is left open where the match is weak. Only some rows state a clone size, as once, few, many or a class for expanded clones.

>TRBV11-2|-|TRBD1|TRBJ2-7
TGTGCCAGCAGCTTTGGAGGGACAGGGGCCTACGAGCAGTACTTC
CASSFGGTGAYEQYF
>TRBV9|-|TRBD2|TRBJ2-7
TGTGCCAGCAGCGTAGGGTCTAGCGGGGCTGGTTACGAGCAGTACTTC
CASSVGSSGAGYEQYF
>TRBV30|-|TRBD1|TRBJ2-7
TGTGCCTGGGCAGGGGGCAGGTCAGTCCCCTACGAGCAGTACTTC
CAWAGGRSVPYEQYF
>TRBV3-1/TRBV3-2|-|-|TRBJ2-1
TGTGCCAGCAGCCAAGTATCCCAGGGGCATGAGCAGTTCTTC
CASSQVSQGHEQFF
>TRBV2|-|-|TRBJ2-7
TGTGCCAGCAGTGACCCAGTGACAGGTGCAACCTACGAGCAGTACTTC
CASSDPVTGATYEQYF
>TRBV11-2|once|-|TRBJ1-1
TGTGCCAGCAGCCCCCGCCCCGGGACACGGAACACTGAAGCTTTCTTT
CASSPRPGTRNTEAFF
>TRBV2|-|-|TRBJ1-1
TGTGCCAGCACCCTGCAGGTAAACACTGAAGCTTTCTTT
CASTLQVNTEAFF
>TRBV27|-|TRBD1|TRBJ2-7
TGTGCCAGCAGTTGGGACAGGAGCTCCTACGAGCAGTACTTC
CASSWDRSSYEQYF
>TRBV2|-|TRBD2|TRBJ2-7
TGTGCCAGCCTAGCGGGGGGGATCAACGAGCAGTACTTC
CASLAGGINEQYF
>TRBV30|-|-|TRBJ1-5
TGTGCCTGGAGTGTACCGGGCCCCGGAGGAGATCAGCCCCAGCATTTT
CAWSVPGPGGDQPQHF
>TRBV6-5|-|TRBD1|TRBJ2-7
TGTGCCAGCAGAGGCTGGGACAGCTCCTACGAGCAGTACTTC
CASRGWDSSYEQYF
>TRBV7-3|once|-|TRBJ1-5
TGTGCCAGCAGCTTGGGCCCCTATCAGCCCCAGCATTTT
CASSLGPYQPQHF
>TRBV11-2|-|-|TRBJ1-1
TGTGCCAGCAGCTTAGTGATCCCAACGAGCCCGAACACTGAAGCTTTCTTT
CASSLVIPTSPNTEAFF
>TRBV6-1|-|-|TRBJ2-5
TGTGCCAGCAGTGAAACGGTCAGACTTTTGGGAGAGACCCAGTACTTC
CASSETVRLLGETQYF
>TRBV27|-|TRBD1|TRBJ2-7
TGTGCCAGCAGTATAGGACAGGGATTAAGTACCGCAGAGCAGTACTTC
CASSIGQGLSTAEQYF